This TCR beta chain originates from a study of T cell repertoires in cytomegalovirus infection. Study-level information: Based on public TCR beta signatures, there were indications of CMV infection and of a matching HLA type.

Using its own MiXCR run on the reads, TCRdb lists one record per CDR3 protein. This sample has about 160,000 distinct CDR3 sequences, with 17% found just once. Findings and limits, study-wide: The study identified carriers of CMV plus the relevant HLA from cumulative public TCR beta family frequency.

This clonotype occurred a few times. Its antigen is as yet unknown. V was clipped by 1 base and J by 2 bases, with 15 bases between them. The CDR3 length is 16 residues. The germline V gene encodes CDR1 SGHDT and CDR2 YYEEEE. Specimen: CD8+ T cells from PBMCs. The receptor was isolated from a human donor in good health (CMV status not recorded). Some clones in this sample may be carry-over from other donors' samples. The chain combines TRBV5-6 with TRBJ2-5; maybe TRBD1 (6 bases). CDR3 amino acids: CASSLPALDSQETQYF. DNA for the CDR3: TGTGCCAGCAGCTTGCCGGCTCTGGACAGTCAAGAGACCCAGTACTTC.